The present entry profiles one T cell receptor (beta chain) with its context. Its antigen is unidentified. TCRdb re-called the RT-PCR reads with MiXCR, one entry per CDR3 protein. Among 450,000 to 600,000 distinct CDR3 sequences listed, 7.5% to 8.5% were seen once. These data come from a study of response to subunit inactivated influenza vaccine. CDR1 and CDR2 from the germline V gene are MNHEY and SVGEGT. CDR3 length: 16 amino acids. V lost 0 bases and J 0 bases, leaving 11 bases between the germline ends. General study points: With each seasonal influenza vaccination, the authors suggested, few new T cells are recruited.

The sample here was PBMCs from blood, taken around 25 months after vaccination. This receptor was identified in a man between 50 and 75 years old who received an inactivated influenza vaccine. The chain joins TRBV6-2 or TRBV6-3 to TRBJ1-2; D unclear. The chain's CDR3 is CASSYSQRVSNYGYTF. CDR3 nucleotide sequence: TGTGCCAGCAGTTACTCGCAGCGCGTATCTAACTATGGCTACACCTTC.